The 21 T cell receptor beta chains listed next were all sequenced from one sample in a study of CD8+CD57+ T cells in acquired aplastic anemia. Both TCR beta VDJ combination and CDR3 sequence profiling were carried out. Genomic DNA was the template for this profiling. From the reads, TCRdb called clonotypes with MiXCR, one entry per CDR3 protein. Among about 420,000 distinct CDR3 sequences listed, 55% to 75% were seen once. Sequencing was performed on sorted CD4+, CD8+, or CD8+CD57+ T cells (not recorded which) from PBMCs. These receptor sequences come from a human donor in good health, serving as a control.

The rearrangement uses TRBV6-1 and TRBJ1-4; 9 bases fit TRBD1. Germline lookup yields CDR1 MNHNS and CDR2 SASEGT. This CDR3 has 17 amino acids. The junction had 9 bases not matched to a gene; V was cut back by 0 bases and J by 7 bases. CDR3 bases: TGTGCCAGCAGTGAAGCGGCAGGACAGGGGTATGGTGAAAAACTGTTTTTT. It encodes CASSEAAGQGYGEKLFF.

This clonotype was counted between two and nine times. The CDR3 sequence: CSVGEYTQYF. The CDR3 DNA reads TGCAGTGTGGGCGAGTATACGCAGTATTTT. The chain uses TRBV20-1 and TRBJ2-3; D gene uncertain. CDR1 is DFQATT, CDR2 SNEGSKA, per germline (reference sequence). V was clipped by 7 bases and J by 7 bases, with 9 bases between them. The CDR3 is 10 amino acids.

This clonotype was found once. The chain is built from TRBV7-2 and TRBJ2-7; weak D call: TRBD2 (6 bases). The CDR3 length is 14 residues. Germline V lookup: CDR1 SGHTA, CDR2 FQGNSA. Trimming removed 2 bases at V and 11 bases at J, with 19 bases between. The CDR3 is CASSLSTSPYKEYF. The CDR3 DNA reads as TGTGCCAGCAGCTTATCCACTAGCCCCTACAAGGAGTACTTC.

This clonotype was seen repeatedly, ten times or more. The J gene is TRBJ2-5, the V gene TRBV2, with D possibly matching TRBD2 (6 bases). Trimming removed 6 bases from V and 3 bases from J, with 11 bases in between. Germline CDR1 reads SNHLY; CDR2 reads FYNNEI. This CDR3 has 13 residues. The CDR3 DNA follows: TGTGCCAGCAGGGAGGGGTTGGAAGAGACCCAGTACTTC. Amino acid sequence: CASREGLEETQYF.

The chain couples TRBV7-2 to TRBJ1-5, with D maybe TRBD1 (5 bases). CDR3 length: 15 residues. Deletions cut 5 bases from V and 8 bases from J, with 19 bases between. CDR1 is SGHTA and CDR2 is FQGNSA in the germline V gene. The CDR3 bases are TGTGCCAGCAGCCAAAGGGGTCAGACCGCGGAGCCCCAGCATTTT. Its translation: CASSQRGQTAEPQHF.

This rearrangement joins TRBV30 to TRBJ1-6; D call uncertain. The CDR3 totals 12 residues. The V end lost 5 bases, the J end lost 8 bases, and 10 bases lay between the germline ends. The V gene's germline CDR1 is GTSNPN and CDR2 SVGIG (reference sequence). This chain's CDR3 is CAWDLRDSPLHF. The CDR3 DNA sequence: TGTGCCTGGGACCTGAGGGATTCACCCCTCCACTTT. Full variable domain (remainder filled in from reference TRBV30 and TRBJ1-6): SQTIHQWPATLVQPVGSPLSLECTVEGTSNPNLYWYRQAAGRGLQLLFYSVGIGQISSEVPQNLSASRPQDRQFILSSKKLLLSDSGFYLCAWDLRDSPLHFGNGTRLTVT.

A note on this clonotype: Sequence at one end of the junction differs from germline and may be a read error. This chain joins TRBV20-1 and TRBJ2-7; D unresolved. This CDR3 is built from 11 residues. Germline CDR1 reads DFQATT; CDR2 reads SNEGSKA (reference sequence). CDR3 sequence reads: CSATDNYEQCF. CDR3 nucleotides: TGCAGCGCTACCGACAACTACGAGCAGTGCTTC.

CDR3 region: CSVVKAGGPETQYF. The CDR3 region has the DNA TGCAGCGTTGTAAAAGCGGGGGGGCCTGAGACCCAGTACTTC. This chain joins TRBV29-1 and TRBJ2-5; 10 bases match TRBD2. Germline V gives CDR1 SQVTM, CDR2 ANQGSEA. The CDR3 sequence is 14 residues long. The V and J ends lost 4 bases and 5 bases, in that order; junction bases with no gene match: 7.

The genes are TRBV5-8 and TRBJ1-6, with 9 bases that match TRBD1. V lost 4 bases, J lost 11 bases, and 10 bases stayed unmatched. Germline-derived CDR1 and CDR2 are SGHTS and YDEGEE. CDR3 length: 15 amino acids. DNA of the CDR3: TGTGCCAGCAGCCAGAGGACAGGGGTTGCGGCACCCCTCCACTTT. Protein sequence: CASSQRTGVAAPLHF.

At least ten counts were recorded for this clonotype. The chain couples TRBV19 to TRBJ1-1, with a weak D call TRBD1 (6 bases). This CDR3 comprises 15 residues. In germline, CDR1 is LNHDA, CDR2 SQIVND (reference sequence). Trimming pared 7 bases from V and 0 bases from J, leaving 15 bases between. The CDR3, as DNA: TGTGCCAGTAACCAGCTTGGACAGCTGAACACTGAAGCTTTCTTT. Its translation is CASNQLGQLNTEAFF.

As regards this clonotype: The junction does not match germline at one end; this may be a read error. This rearrangement joins TRBV5-1 to TRBJ1-5; 7 bases map to TRBD1. The CDR3 runs to 18 residues. Looked up from germline, CDR1 is SGHRS and CDR2 is YFSETQ. The CDR3, as DNA: TGTGCCAGCAGCTTAACAGGGGCTCGGGCAAGGGATAATCAGCCCCAGCATTTT. Amino acid sequence: CASSLTGARARDNQPQHF.

This sequence joins TRBV7-9 and TRBJ2-3; no clear D gene. Germline V CDR1 and CDR2: SEHNR, FQNEAQ (reference sequence). This CDR3 is 12 amino acids long. V lost 5 bases, J lost 10 bases, and 13 bases lay in between. The CDR3 spells CASSPKWQAQYF. The DNA of the CDR3 is TGTGCCAGCAGCCCCAAATGGCAGGCGCAGTATTTT.

Concerning this clonotype: Relative to the germline gene, one junction end is altered; a read error may explain this. J is TRBJ2-1 and V is TRBV11-2, with TRBD1 identical over 9 bases. Germline V CDR1 and CDR2: SGHAT, FQNNGV. The CDR3 contains 22 residues. CDR3 sequence: CDSSFDRGSARGRGVQNNEQFF. CDR3 DNA sequence: TGTGACAGCAGCTTCGACAGGGGGAGTGCTAGGGGACGGGGGGTCCAAAACAATGAGCAGTTCTTC.

This clonotype was counted ten times or more. CDR3 loop: CASSVEVVNSGNTIYF. The CDR3 DNA is TGTGCCAGCAGCGTTGAAGTGGTGAACTCTGGAAACACCATATATTTT. The gene calls are TRBV9 and TRBJ1-3; D not resolved. CDR3 size: 16 residues. Germline V gives CDR1 SGDLS, CDR2 YYNGEE. The V and J ends lost 2 bases and 0 bases respectively, with 12 bases between them.

The chain has TRBV2 and TRBJ1-2, with D possibly matching TRBD1 (5 bases). Germline V lookup: CDR1 SNHLY, CDR2 FYNNEI. V was cut by 6 bases and J by 8 bases, with 25 bases left in between. The CDR3 is made up of 16 amino acids. The CDR3 is CASRGLTAQPSSGYTF. CDR3 DNA: TGTGCCAGCAGGGGACTTACGGCTCAACCATCTAGCGGCTACACCTTC.

This rearrangement joins TRBV12-3 or TRBV12-4 to TRBJ1-5, with D possibly TRBD1 on 5 matching bases. Trimming cost V 5 bases and J 0 bases, with 11 bases left between them. CDR3 length: 15 amino acids. For the CDR3, the DNA is TGTGCCAGCAGTCCATGGGGCGGTAGCAATCAGCCCCAGCATTTT. It translates to CASSPWGGSNQPQHF.

The chain has TRBV19 and TRBJ2-3; 9 nucleotides align to TRBD2. Unmatched junction bases numbered 10, after V lost 1 base and J lost 5 bases. The germline V gene encodes CDR1 LNHDA and CDR2 SQIVND (reference sequence). There are 17 residues in the CDR3. The CDR3: CASSIVRAGGLGDTQYF. CDR3 nucleotide sequence: TGTGCCAGTAGTATAGTAAGGGCGGGGGGGCTCGGAGATACGCAGTATTTT.

As regards this clonotype: One end of the junction is discordant with germline, which a read error may explain. The chain combines TRBV2 with TRBJ2-7; D ambiguous. CDR1 SNHLY and CDR2 FYNNEI come from the germline V gene. The CDR3 totals 12 residues. The CDR3, as DNA: TGTGCCAGCAGGCCGGACGGCTATGAGCAGCACTTC. Its translation: CASRPDGYEQHF. Variable domain in full (rest from reference TRBV2 and TRBJ2-7): EPEVTQTPSHQVTQMGQEVILRCVPISNHLYFYWYRQILGQKVEFLVSFYNNEISEKSEIFDDQFSVERPDGSNFTLKIRSTKLEDSAMYFCASRPDGYEQHFGPGTRLTVT.

In nucleotides, the CDR3 is TGTGCCAGCAGGGTGGCGGACCGAGGGGAGACCCAGTACTTC. Translation: CASRVADRGETQYF. The chain employs TRBV6-1 and TRBJ2-5; D might be TRBD2 (5 bases). CDR3 length equals 14 residues. Trimming stripped 6 bases from V and 5 bases from J, with 16 bases between. Germline CDR1 MNHNS, CDR2 SASEGT.

As to this clonotype: The junction does not match germline at one end; this may be a read error. The V call is TRBV2, the J call TRBJ2-5; the match to TRBD2 covers 8 bases. Looked up from germline, CDR1 is SNHLY and CDR2 is FYNNEI. The CDR3 extends over 13 amino acids. The CDR3 DNA reads TGTGCCAGCAGTGCCCGGGGGGGCGAGACGCAGTACTTC. It is translated as CASSARGGETQYF.

A remark on this clonotype: Compared with germline, one end of the junction differs, possibly owing to a read error. The gene calls are TRBV7-2 and TRBJ1-5, with 8 bases matching TRBD1. CDR1 and CDR2 (germline): SGHTA, FQGNSA. The CDR3 totals 14 residues. CDR3 coding DNA: TGTGCCAGCAGCTTACACGGGGACAGGCCTCTGTCTTATTTT. Its translation is CASSLHGDRPLSYF.